These 24 T cell receptor beta chains came from one sample sequenced in a study of T cells expressing NK-cell markers. TCRdb re-called the 5' RACE reads; one entry per CDR3 protein, DNA not given. This table holds some 500,000 distinct CDR3 sequences. Material for sequencing was blood T cells: a sorted CD56 or NKG2C T cell subset, CD4+ or CD8+ T cells, or bulk PBMC T cells (not recorded which). The receptor source for this set is a woman aged 45-65 years in good health.

This chain connects TRBV4-1 to TRBJ2-7. The CDR3 contains 13 residues. Germline CDR1 is MGHRA and CDR2 is YSYEKL. The CDR3 is CASSLSLVDEQYF.

This chain joins TRBV18 and TRBJ1-1; TCRdb lists TRBD1, though no DNA is available to test this call. Germline values: CDR1 KGHSH, CDR2 LQKENI. CDR3 size: 15 residues. This chain's CDR3 is CASSPPKGGGTEAFF. Full variable domain (missing parts from reference TRBV18 and TRBJ1-1): NAGVMQNPRHLVRRRGQEARLRCSPMKGHSHVYWYRQLPEEGLKFMVYLQKENIIDESGMPKERFSAEFPKEGPSILRIQQVVRGDSAAYFCASSPPKGGGTEAFFGQGTRLTVV.

The rearrangement joins TRBV12-3 or TRBV12-4 to TRBJ2-3; TCRdb lists TRBD2, though no DNA is available to test this call. The CDR3 consists of 12 residues. The CDR3 is CASTEYGGTQYF.

The V gene is TRBV7-9, the J gene TRBJ2-3. This CDR3 has 16 residues. Per the germline V gene, CDR1 is SEHNR and CDR2 is FQNEAQ (reference sequence). CDR3 loop: CASSSTDLASTDTQYF.

The CDR3 reads CASTSGTLANEKLFF. The chain joins TRBV12-3 or TRBV12-4 to TRBJ1-4; the TRBD1 assignment by TCRdb is unverifiable without DNA. The CDR3 extends over 15 amino acids.

This chain links TRBV10-3 with TRBJ2-5; TCRdb returns TRBD2, unconfirmable since there is no DNA. Germline V lookup: CDR1 ENHRY, CDR2 SYGVKD. This CDR3 spans 20 amino acids. The CDR3 sequence: CAISESTQGLAGTWVETQYF.

The chain links TRBV18 to TRBJ1-3. This CDR3 is 16 amino acids long. Germline V gene lookup returns CDR1 KGHSH and CDR2 LQKENI. The CDR3 sequence is CASSPNTANSGNTIYF.

The rearrangement joins TRBV19 to TRBJ2-7; TCRdb proposes TRBD1, but this gene call is untestable without DNA. Germline assignment: CDR1 LNHDA and CDR2 SQIVND (reference sequence). The CDR3 consists of 16 residues. Here the CDR3 reads CASSPAGDRRNYEQYF.

The chain employs TRBV7-2 and TRBJ2-5; no DNA is available, so the TRBD2 call from TCRdb remains unchecked. The CDR3 length is 17 residues. CDR1 and CDR2 from the germline V gene are SGHTA and FQGNSA. The CDR3 is CASSLPTGLAGVETQYF.

The rearrangement links TRBV6-1 to TRBJ2-5; TCRdb's assignment of TRBD2 cannot be checked, as there is no DNA. Germline values: CDR1 MNHNS, CDR2 SASEGT. The CDR3 length is 15 residues. CDR3 region: CASDGEGLAGETQYF.

The chain links TRBV11-2 to TRBJ2-2; TCRdb calls TRBD1, which cannot be checked without DNA. Germline lookup yields CDR1 SGHAT and CDR2 FQNNGV. This CDR3 contains 17 residues. This CDR3 is CASSSLRQDTNTGELFF.

This chain uses TRBV20-1 with TRBJ2-1; TCRdb calls TRBD1, which cannot be checked without DNA. Looked up from germline, CDR1 is DFQATT and CDR2 is SNEGSKA (reference sequence). The length of the CDR3 is 11 residues. The CDR3 sequence: CSASTPGEQFF.

The rearrangement joins TRBV10-3 to TRBJ1-3; TCRdb picks TRBD1, but there is no DNA to check that call. The CDR3 consists of 12 residues. The V gene's germline CDR1 is ENHRY and CDR2 SYGVKD. The chain's CDR3 is CASAGDRNTIYF.

The chain uses TRBV7-2 and TRBJ2-1; TCRdb returns TRBD2, unconfirmable since there is no DNA. The CDR3 covers 14 residues. CDR1 is SGHTA and CDR2 is FQGNSA in the germline V gene. The CDR3 is CASSPRAVGGEQFF.

The chain uses TRBV12-3 or TRBV12-4 and TRBJ2-5. CDR3 length equals 15 residues. The CDR3 region is CASSSWGSFQETQYF.

The gene calls are TRBV10-3 and TRBJ2-1. Looked up from germline, CDR1 is ENHRY and CDR2 is SYGVKD. There are 12 residues in the CDR3. The CDR3 reads CAIREEPNEQFF.

The chain employs TRBV5-1 and TRBJ1-2; TCRdb's D call of TRBD1 is untestable without DNA. This CDR3 has 14 amino acids. CDR1 SGHRS and CDR2 YFSETQ come from the germline V gene. CDR3 residues: CASGRSQGYYGYTF.

The chain carries TRBV6-5 and TRBJ1-4. The V gene's germline CDR1 is MNHEY and CDR2 SVGAGI. The length of the CDR3 is 12 residues. The CDR3 sequence is CASRDGLEKLFF.

The J gene is TRBJ2-6, the V gene TRBV4-1. The CDR3 contains 16 residues. Per germline, CDR1 MGHRA and CDR2 YSYEKL. CDR3 sequence: CASSRWETSGANVLTF.

The chain has TRBV4-1 and TRBJ2-1; as DNA is missing, the TRBD2 call by TCRdb cannot be tested. This CDR3 is 17 amino acids long. CDR1 is MGHRA and CDR2 is YSYEKL in the germline V gene. CDR3 amino acids: CASSQDPLVSHPNEQFF.

The J gene is TRBJ1-1, the V gene TRBV5-1; TCRdb picks TRBD1, but there is no DNA to check that call. CDR3 length: 14 residues. The germline V gene encodes CDR1 SGHRS and CDR2 YFSETQ. The CDR3 spells CASSLSGTYTEAFF.

The V call is TRBV6-5, the J call TRBJ2-3. The CDR3 is made up of 12 amino acids. Germline V gene data show CDR1 as MNHEY and CDR2 as SVGAGI. The CDR3 protein is CASRGNSDTQYF.

The chain links TRBV24-1 to TRBJ2-3; no DNA is available, so the TRBD1 call from TCRdb remains unchecked. This CDR3 has 14 amino acids. The germline V gene has CDR1 KGHDR and CDR2 SFDVKD. CDR3 amino acids: CATSDPNRDRGPYF.

The CDR3 loop is CASSLDQNIQYF. The genes are TRBV5-4 and TRBJ2-4. Per the germline V gene, CDR1 is SGHNT and CDR2 is YYREEE (reference sequence). The CDR3 totals 12 residues.